The 32 T cell receptor beta chains presented below share a single source sample, sequenced in a study of cytomegalovirus exposure and HLA in healthy donors. The PCR used 60 Vbeta and 13 Jbeta primers. Produced via immunoSEQ multiplex PCR; TCRdb's table is partial and in-frame only. The table shows around 97,000 clones, with 9.4% occurring only once. The sample was PBMCs. These receptor sequences come from a man aged 45-65 years in good health and CMV-seropositive.

This clone was picked up a small number of times. The chain uses TRBV7-3 and TRBJ2-3; 8 nucleotides match TRBD2. Germline assignment: CDR1 SGHTA and CDR2 FQGTGA. The V gene end was trimmed by 5 bases and the J gene end by 4 bases; junction bases not matched to a gene: 11. The CDR3 is made up of 16 amino acids. The CDR3 DNA is TGTGCCAGCAGCCCTATTAGCGGGAAAAGACCAGATACGCAGTATTTT. This codes for CASSPISGKRPDTQYF.

This clone was seen a few times. The chain is built from TRBV5-1 and TRBJ2-2; tentatively, D is TRBD1 (5 bases). V lost 4 bases, J lost 3 bases, and 13 bases lay in between. Germline loops: CDR1 SGHRS, CDR2 YFSETQ. The CDR3 sequence is 15 residues long. Here the CDR3 reads CASSVRGGDTGELFF. CDR3 DNA sequence: TGCGCCAGCAGCGTTAGGGGTGGGGACACCGGGGAGCTGTTTTTT.

The rearrangement uses TRBV4-1 and TRBJ2-5, with 8 bases lining up with TRBD1. The germline V gene encodes CDR1 MGHRA and CDR2 YSYEKL. J gave up 7 bases and V 0 bases, and 10 bases lay outside the gene matches. The CDR3 has 16 amino acids. This CDR3 reads CASSQESTGAGWTQYF. In nucleotides, the CDR3 is TGCGCCAGCAGCCAAGAATCGACAGGGGCAGGGTGGACCCAGTACTTC.

The chain uses TRBV19 and TRBJ2-4, with D perhaps matching TRBD2 (5 bases). The length of the CDR3 is 16 residues. V shed 4 bases and J shed 0 bases, with 13 bases lying between them. Germline assignment: CDR1 LNHDA and CDR2 SQIVND (reference sequence). The CDR3 coding sequence is TGTGCCAGTAGTACCCGTAGGACTTTAGCCAAAAACATTCAGTACTTC. Translation gives CASSTRRTLAKNIQYF.

V gene TRBV5-4 combines with J gene TRBJ2-5; unclear D gene. Germline V lookup: CDR1 SGHNT, CDR2 YYREEE (reference sequence). This CDR3 region has 13 residues. Between the trimmed V and J ends, which lost 4 bases and 5 bases, there was a span of 12 bases. CDR3 region: CASSPSLSETQYF. CDR3 coding DNA: TGTGCCAGCAGCCCGAGCCTAAGTGAGACCCAGTACTTC.

This clone was counted many times. The chain carries TRBV7-2 and TRBJ2-6; 8 nucleotides agree with TRBD2. Germline V gene lookup returns CDR1 SGHTA and CDR2 FQGNSA. Losses at the gene ends were 5 bases for V and 0 bases for J; bases not matched to a gene: 9. CDR3 length: 18 residues. The CDR3 region has the DNA TGTGCCAGCAGCCCTGCGGGGGGACGATACTCTGGGGCCAACGTCCTGACTTTC. This translates into CASSPAGGRYSGANVLTF.

This clone was found a few times. This chain uses TRBV4-1 with TRBJ2-7; 7 bases map to TRBD2. The V and J ends lost 3 bases and 2 bases, in that order; junction bases with no gene match: 7. This CDR3 region has 15 residues. Germline CDR1 is MGHRA and CDR2 is YSYEKL. Here the CDR3 reads CASSHERGVPYEQYF. In nucleotides, the CDR3 is TGCGCCAGCAGCCACGAACGGGGGGTTCCCTACGAGCAGTACTTC.

Note on this clone: Other DNA sequences in this sample translate to the same CDR3. This sequence joins TRBV9 and TRBJ2-1, with D possibly TRBD2 on 6 matching bases. In germline, CDR1 is SGDLS, CDR2 YYNGEE. This CDR3 has 15 amino acids. Trimming stripped 1 base from V and 5 bases from J, with 13 bases between. CDR3 amino acids: CASSVRDRGNNEQFF. The DNA of the CDR3 is TGTGCCAGCAGCGTAAGGGATCGGGGGAACAATGAGCAGTTCTTC.

This clone was seen a handful of times. This chain joins TRBV27 and TRBJ2-1; 8 nucleotides match TRBD2. The CDR3 sequence is 16 residues long. Unmatched junction bases numbered 15, after V lost 7 bases and J lost 7 bases. Germline CDR1 MNHEY, CDR2 SMNVEV (reference sequence). CDR3 sequence reads: CASIPETGGPGNEQFF. DNA for the CDR3: TGTGCCAGCATTCCGGAAACGGGAGGGCCGGGGAATGAGCAGTTCTTC.

This clone was observed many times. This chain connects TRBV29-1 to TRBJ2-5; maybe TRBD1 (5 bases). Germline assignment: CDR1 SQVTM and CDR2 ANQGSEA. The CDR3 totals 12 residues. V was cut by 7 bases and J by 5 bases, with 14 bases left in between. CDR3 sequence (DNA): TGCAGCGGATTGTGGTCAGGGGAGACCCAGTACTTC. It codes for CSGLWSGETQYF. The whole variable domain, filled in from reference TRBV29-1 and TRBJ2-5, reads SAVISQKPSRDICQRGTSLTIQCQVDSQVTMMFWYRQQPGQSLTLIATANQGSEATYESGFVIDKFPISRPNLTFSTLTVSNMSPEDSSIYLCSGLWSGETQYFGPGTRLLVL.

This clone was detected only a few times. The rearrangement uses TRBV6-5 and TRBJ2-7, with a possible D match to TRBD1 (5 bases). Deletions cut 10 bases from V and 0 bases from J, with 16 bases between. The CDR3 consists of 14 residues. The V gene's germline CDR1 is MNHEY and CDR2 SVGAGI. CDR3: CATRTPFLSYEQYF. CDR3 bases: TGTGCCACCCGGACACCATTCCTCTCCTACGAGCAGTACTTC.

The CDR3 region is CASSSPQLAGGLQETQYF. The CDR3 nucleotides read TGTGCCAGCAGTTCCCCTCAACTAGCGGGAGGGCTCCAAGAGACCCAGTACTTC. V and J are TRBV28 and TRBJ2-5; TRBD2 agrees at 13 bases. Unmatched junction bases numbered 9, after V lost 4 bases and J lost 1 base. This CDR3 spans 18 amino acids. Germline CDR1 MDHEN, CDR2 SYDVKM.

V gene TRBV30 combines with J gene TRBJ2-2, with a tentative D call TRBD2 (6 bases). The V gene's germline CDR1 is GTSNPN and CDR2 SVGIG (reference sequence). This CDR3 is 14 amino acids long. V gave up 1 base and J gave up 4 bases, with 10 bases separating them. This CDR3 is CAWSAGSVTGELFF. Written as DNA, the CDR3 is TGTGCCTGGAGTGCCGGGAGTGTCACCGGGGAGCTGTTTTTT.

The chain has TRBV2 and TRBJ1-1; D gene uncertain. This CDR3 spans 15 amino acids. CDR1 and CDR2 (germline): SNHLY, FYNNEI. The V end was cut by 5 bases, the J end by 4 bases, with 17 bases between. This chain's CDR3 is CASSYLSMGSTEAFF. The CDR3 bases are TGTGCCAGCAGTTACCTCAGTATGGGGAGCACTGAAGCTTTCTTT.

This clone turned up a few times. The rearrangement joins TRBV9 to TRBJ2-3, with D uncertain. The germline CDR1 and CDR2 sequences are SGDLS and YYNGEE. Trimming removed 0 bases at V and 4 bases at J, with 6 bases between. There are 13 residues in the CDR3. The CDR3 DNA reads TGTGCCAGCAGCGTAGCTACGGCAGATACGCAGTATTTT. It encodes CASSVATADTQYF.

The chain joins TRBV19 to TRBJ1-2; a weak D match, TRBD1 (5 bases). Trimming shortened V by 10 bases and J by 9 bases, and 24 bases separated the two germline ends. CDR1 LNHDA and CDR2 SQIVND come from the germline V gene (reference sequence). The CDR3 is 14 residues long. The CDR3 nucleotides are TGTGCCACCGAGCAGGGAGGCCTTGGGGCTAGCTACACCTTC. Protein: CATEQGGLGASYTF.

This sequence joins TRBV11-2 and TRBJ2-5; maybe TRBD1 (6 bases). Germline-derived CDR1 and CDR2 are SGHAT and FQNNGV. V lost 3 bases and J lost 4, with 9 bases in between. This CDR3 is 13 amino acids long. The CDR3 DNA reads TGTGCCAGCAGCTTTACAGGGTCAGAGACCCAGTACTTC. Translated: CASSFTGSETQYF.

The chain carries TRBV28 and TRBJ1-1, with 8 nucleotides matching TRBD1. Trimming took 5 bases from V and 3 from J; bases not matched to a gene: 11. The CDR3 consists of 16 residues. The germline CDR1 and CDR2 sequences are MDHEN and SYDVKM. CDR3 in DNA: TGTGCCAGCAGTACCTTCCGGGACAGGCTCTACACTGAAGCTTTCTTT. Translation: CASSTFRDRLYTEAFF.

This clone was counted only a few times. The chain links TRBV5-4 to TRBJ2-5; possibly TRBD2 for D (5 bases). The CDR3 has 15 residues. Germline loops: CDR1 SGHNT, CDR2 YYREEE (reference sequence). The V end lost 4 bases, the J end lost 4 bases, and 17 bases lay between the germline ends. CDR3 region: CASSNPLAPAETQYF. CDR3 sequence (DNA): TGTGCCAGCAGCAATCCTCTAGCCCCAGCAGAGACCCAGTACTTC.

The rearrangement joins TRBV5-3 to TRBJ2-5, with D possibly TRBD2 on 5 matching bases. TRBV5-3 is placed among ORFs of uncertain function. CDR3 size: 14 residues. With 4 bases removed from V and 1 base from J, the gap between germline ends came to 11 bases. In DNA form, the CDR3 reads TGTGCCAGAAGCGGGAGAGGGCCCCAAGAGACCCAGTACTTC. Translating gives CARSGRGPQETQYF.

This clone was picked up a small number of times. This chain links TRBV5-1 with TRBJ2-3; D is uncertain. Germline V gives CDR1 SGHRS, CDR2 YFSETQ. This CDR3 is built from 16 residues. The V gene lost 1 base and the J gene lost 2 bases, with 14 bases spanning the gap. CDR3 region: CASSLSQLYLTDTQYF. The CDR3 DNA reads as TGCGCCAGCAGCTTGAGTCAGTTATATCTCACAGATACGCAGTATTTT. Drawing the rest from reference TRBV5-1 and TRBJ2-3, the complete variable domain is KAGVTQTPRYLIKTRGQQVTLSCSPISGHRSVSWYQQTPGQGLQFLFEYFSETQRNKGNFPGRFSGRQFSNSRSEMNVSTLELGDSALYLCASSLSQLYLTDTQYFGPGTRLTVL.

This chain uses TRBV28 with TRBJ2-7; TRBD2 matches 9 bases. V shed 9 bases, J shed 7 bases, and the junction held 16 bases outside the gene matches. This CDR3 spans 15 amino acids. CDR1 MDHEN and CDR2 SYDVKM come from the germline V gene. The CDR3 sequence: CASFTHSGRAEEQYF. The CDR3 coding sequence is TGTGCCAGTTTCACTCATAGCGGGAGAGCAGAAGAGCAGTACTTC.

The sample holds a few counts of this clone. The chain links TRBV6-5 to TRBJ2-7; 7 bases agree with TRBD1. CDR1 is MNHEY, CDR2 SVGAGI, per germline. The CDR3 loop spans 14 amino acids. V gave up 6 bases and J gave up 2 bases; unmatched junction bases: 7. The CDR3 reads CASSPRDSPYEQYF. The CDR3 DNA reads as TGTGCCAGCAGCCCCCGGGACAGTCCCTACGAGCAGTACTTC.

There are a few counts of this clone. The chain employs TRBV27 and TRBJ2-2, with 8 bases matching TRBD1. Unmatched junction bases numbered 5, after V lost 6 bases and J lost 2 bases. Germline V gene data show CDR1 as MNHEY and CDR2 as SMNVEV (reference sequence). The length of the CDR3 is 15 residues. The CDR3 here is CASSLGQVNTGELFF. The CDR3, as DNA: TGTGCCAGCAGCTTGGGACAGGTTAACACCGGGGAGCTGTTTTTT.

The rearrangement links TRBV6-5 to TRBJ2-7, with D maybe TRBD1 (6 bases). Trimming took off 3 bases at V and 4 bases at J, with 16 bases between the two ends. The CDR3 length is 15 residues. Germline-derived CDR1 and CDR2 are MNHEY and SVGAGI. The CDR3 here is CASSYRGKGSYEQYF. The CDR3 DNA follows: TGTGCCAGCAGTTATAGGGGGAAGGGATCTTACGAGCAGTACTTC.

This clone was detected a few times. This chain connects TRBV5-5 to TRBJ2-7; D unclear. There are 16 residues in the CDR3. The V end was cut by 3 bases, the J end by 0 bases, with 16 bases between. CDR1 is SGHKS and CDR2 is YYEKEE in the germline V gene (reference sequence). CDR3 loop: CASSWPPGGNSYEQYF. DNA of the CDR3: TGTGCCAGCAGCTGGCCCCCCGGCGGTAACTCCTACGAGCAGTACTTC.

The chain employs TRBV30 and TRBJ2-3, with 10 positions matching TRBD2. The trim removed 1 base at V and 2 bases at J, leaving 3 bases unmatched. The CDR3 sequence is 15 residues long. CDR1 and CDR2 from the germline V gene are GTSNPN and SVGIG (reference sequence). CDR3 nucleotide sequence: TGTGCCTGGAGTGGTCTAGCGGGAGTCACAGATACGCAGTATTTT. Translation: CAWSGLAGVTDTQYF.

Worth noting for this clone: The CDR3 ends on some other residue instead of the conserved phenylalanine or tryptophan, so this is likely a read error. V and J are TRBV7-8 and TRBJ1-2; D ambiguous. The CDR3 runs 12 residues. The V gene's germline CDR1 is SGHVS and CDR2 FQNEAQ. V shed 1 base and J shed 3 bases, with 3 bases lying between them. CDR3 coding DNA: TGTGCCAGCAGCTTAGTCGACTATGGCTACACCCTC. Its translation is CASSLVDYGYTL.

A few counts support this clone. The chain joins TRBV7-8 to TRBJ2-1; D perhaps matches TRBD2 (6 bases). CDR3 size: 15 residues. The V gene lost 1 base and the J gene lost 9 bases, with 16 bases spanning the gap. The germline gives CDR1 SGHVS, CDR2 FQNEAQ. CDR3 amino acids: CASSLGGLRGGEQFF. As DNA, the CDR3 is TGTGCCAGCAGCTTAGGGGGACTCCGAGGCGGTGAGCAGTTCTTC. The full variable domain, with the rest looked up from reference TRBV7-8 and TRBJ2-1, is GAGVSQSPRYKVAKRGQDVALRCDPISGHVSLFWYQQALGQGPEFLTYFQNEAQLDKSGLPSDRFFAERPEGSVSTLKIQRTQQEDSAVYLCASSLGGLRGGEQFFGPGTRLTVL.

This CDR3 is CASSNPGQGIETQYF. CDR3 nucleotides: TGTGCCAGCAGCAACCCGGGACAGGGGATCGAGACCCAGTACTTC. The chain couples TRBV7-2 to TRBJ2-5; 10 positions agree with TRBD1. The CDR3 sequence is 15 residues long. V was pared by 5 bases and J by 5 bases, with 8 bases of the junction left unmatched. Looked up from germline, CDR1 is SGHTA and CDR2 is FQGNSA.

In its sample, this clone was seen a few times. V gene TRBV5-8 combines with J gene TRBJ1-1; TRBD1 is a possible D gene (5 bases). Deletions cut 3 bases from V and 0 bases from J, with 18 bases between. Germline CDR1 is SGHTS and CDR2 is YDEGEE. The CDR3 runs to 17 residues. Written as DNA, the CDR3 is TGTGCCAGCAGCTCCCCAGGGCAAGGGCGCCTGAACACTGAAGCTTTCTTT. It specifies CASSSPGQGRLNTEAFF.

This clone appeared a few times. CDR3 amino acids: CASRRLDRVEGELFF. The CDR3 region has the DNA TGTGCCAGCAGGAGGCTAGATCGCGTGGAAGGGGAGCTGTTTTTT. The chain couples TRBV27 to TRBJ2-2; D gene ambiguous. The germline V and J ends were trimmed by 6 bases and 8 bases, with 19 bases remaining between them. The CDR3 covers 15 residues. Germline V gene sequence: CDR1 MNHEY, CDR2 SMNVEV (reference sequence).